The 17 T cell receptor beta chains below come from one sample, sequenced in a study of blood T cell repertoires in COVID-19. The data were produced by immunoSEQ multiplex PCR, yet TCRdb's version contains in-frame clones alone and is incomplete. The repertoire includes 65,000 to 80,000 clones, over 70% of them detected once, and approximately 8.3% sits in the top ten. Sequencing was performed on peripheral blood. These TCRs come from a man aged 50 or older with active COVID-19.

The V call is TRBV19, the J call TRBJ2-7; TRBD2 agrees at 8 bases. The germline V gene encodes CDR1 LNHDA and CDR2 SQIVND (reference sequence). Trimming cost V 8 bases and J 5 bases; bases outside gene matches: 8. The CDR3 spans 13 residues. CDR3 amino acids: CASGALGGDEQYF. For the CDR3, the DNA is TGTGCCAGTGGGGCTCTCGGGGGGGACGAGCAGTACTTC.

The rearrangement links TRBV19 to TRBJ2-7; 8 bases line up with TRBD1. This CDR3 comprises 16 residues. Trimming took 4 bases from V and 0 from J; bases not matched to a gene: 8. CDR1 is LNHDA and CDR2 is SQIVND in the germline V gene (reference sequence). CDR3 sequence: CASSRTGTASSYEQYF. CDR3 DNA: TGTGCCAGTAGTAGGACAGGGACAGCTAGCTCCTACGAGCAGTACTTC.

The chain links TRBV2 to TRBJ2-7; D uncertain. This CDR3 comprises 13 residues. Germline V gene data show CDR1 as SNHLY and CDR2 as FYNNEI. V dropped 7 bases and J dropped 0 bases, with 10 bases sitting between them. The CDR3 DNA reads as TGTGCCAGCACAGTTCACAGCTCCTACGAGCAGTACTTC. Translation: CASTVHSSYEQYF.

The chain carries TRBV5-1 and TRBJ1-4, with TRBD1 as a possible D gene (6 bases). V gave up 3 bases and J gave up 3 bases, with 9 bases separating them. The CDR3 has 14 amino acids. The germline V gene has CDR1 SGHRS and CDR2 YFSETQ. In DNA, the CDR3 is TGCGCCAGCAGCTGGGACACTTCTAATGAAAAACTGTTTTTT. Its translation: CASSWDTSNEKLFF.

The chain couples TRBV9 to TRBJ2-1, with D possibly being TRBD1 (5 bases). The V gene lost 0 bases and the J gene lost 4 bases, with 5 bases spanning the gap. Germline CDR1 and CDR2: SGDLS and YYNGEE. The CDR3 has 13 amino acids. CDR3 region: CASSVGQYNEQFF. The CDR3 bases are TGTGCCAGCAGCGTAGGACAGTACAATGAGCAGTTCTTC. Complete variable domain (other parts from reference TRBV9 and TRBJ2-1): DSGVTQTPKHLITATGQRVTLRCSPRSGDLSVYWYQQSLDQGLQFLIQYYNGEERAKGNILERFSAQQFPDLHSELNLSSLELGDSALYFCASSVGQYNEQFFGPGTRLTVL.

This clone was counted a single time. The rearrangement uses TRBV4-3 and TRBJ2-1; possible D gene TRBD2, 5 bases. Germline V lookup: CDR1 LGHNA, CDR2 YSLEER. The length of the CDR3 is 13 residues. V lost 4 bases and J 4 bases, leaving 8 bases between the germline ends. The chain's CDR3 is CASSPDSYNEQFF. CDR3 in DNA: TGCGCCAGCAGCCCGGACTCTTACAATGAGCAGTTCTTC.

The V gene is TRBV7-2, the J gene TRBJ2-5, with 7 nucleotides matching TRBD1. V lost 6 bases, J lost 5 bases, and 12 bases stayed unmatched. The CDR3 runs to 15 residues. The V gene's germline CDR1 is SGHTA and CDR2 FQGNSA. CDR3 residues: CASSRQGGLGETQYF. CDR3 sequence (DNA): TGTGCCAGCAGTCGACAAGGGGGCTTGGGGGAGACCCAGTACTTC.

This clone came up many times. The gene calls are TRBV5-4 and TRBJ2-7, with TRBD1 as a possible D gene (6 bases). The CDR3 contains 14 residues. V lost 3 bases, J lost 2 bases, and 12 bases lay in between. The germline V gene has CDR1 SGHNT and CDR2 YYREEE (reference sequence). The CDR3 DNA reads as TGTGCCAGCAGCTCCGGACAGAATACCTACGAGCAGTACTTC. Protein: CASSSGQNTYEQYF.

The chain combines TRBV11-2 with TRBJ1-3; tentatively, D is TRBD1 (5 bases). The CDR3 is 15 amino acids. V gave up 5 bases and J gave up 2 bases, with 13 bases separating them. Germline CDR1 and CDR2: SGHAT and FQNNGV. The CDR3 sequence: CASSPTLGAGNTIYF. Written as DNA, the CDR3 is TGTGCCAGCAGCCCGACCCTAGGGGCTGGAAACACCATATATTTT.

The chain uses TRBV4-1 and TRBJ2-7, with 11 positions matching TRBD2. The CDR3 runs to 16 residues. Germline CDR1 and CDR2: MGHRA and YSYEKL. V gave up 6 bases and J gave up 1 base; unmatched junction bases: 8. CDR3 loop: CASSPTLAGVSYEQYF. The DNA for the CDR3 is TGCGCCAGCAGTCCCACACTAGCGGGAGTATCCTACGAGCAGTACTTC.

V is TRBV4-3 and J is TRBJ2-5, with D unresolved. The CDR3 has 13 amino acids. V gave up 0 bases and J gave up 4 bases, with 6 bases separating them. CDR1 and CDR2 (germline): LGHNA, YSLEER. The CDR3 DNA sequence: TGCGCCAGCAGCCAAGATCCGAGAGAGACCCAGTACTTC. It is translated as CASSQDPRETQYF.

The chain carries TRBV28 and TRBJ1-2; 9 bases agree with TRBD1. The CDR3 loop spans 15 amino acids. Germline V gene data show CDR1 as MDHEN and CDR2 as SYDVKM. The V gene end was trimmed by 5 bases and the J gene end by 12 bases; junction bases not matched to a gene: 16. The CDR3 sequence is CASSVLTGGLTKHTF. The CDR3, as DNA: TGTGCCAGCAGTGTTCTGACAGGGGGTCTAACAAAACACACCTTC.

The V gene is TRBV15, the J gene TRBJ1-5; D uncertain. The germline V gene encodes CDR1 LNHNV and CDR2 YYDKDF (reference sequence). The CDR3 loop spans 14 amino acids. V gave up 0 bases and J gave up 0 bases, with 3 bases separating them. The CDR3 loop reads CATSRDYSNQPQHF. The CDR3 DNA reads as TGTGCCACCAGCAGAGATTATAGCAATCAGCCCCAGCATTTT.

V gene TRBV18 combines with J gene TRBJ1-1, with TRBD1 matching 7 bases. CDR1 KGHSH and CDR2 LQKENI come from the germline V gene. The CDR3 totals 15 residues. The V gene end was trimmed by 3 bases and the J gene end by 2 bases; junction bases not matched to a gene: 6. The CDR3 region is CASSPLGTENTEAFF. DNA for the CDR3: TGTGCCAGCTCACCGCTCGGGACAGAAAACACTGAAGCTTTCTTT.

V gene TRBV7-3 combines with J gene TRBJ1-1, with 11 bases identical to TRBD1. The ends lost 5 bases at V and 0 bases at J; junction bases unmatched: 5. CDR1 is SGHTA and CDR2 is FQGTGA in the germline V gene. The CDR3 length is 16 residues. This CDR3 reads CASSRGQGEMNTEAFF. CDR3 DNA: TGTGCCAGCAGCCGGGGACAGGGGGAGATGAACACTGAAGCTTTCTTT.

This chain uses TRBV5-6 with TRBJ2-3; TRBD1 aligns across 8 bases. CDR1 SGHDT and CDR2 YYEEEE come from the germline V gene. With 3 bases clipped from V and 0 bases from J, the junction kept 15 bases outside the gene matches. The CDR3 has 19 residues. The CDR3 region is CASSWESGQGIYSTDTQYF. CDR3 DNA: TGTGCCAGCAGCTGGGAATCCGGACAGGGAATCTATAGCACAGATACGCAGTATTTT.

A note on this clone: The sample has other DNA sequences that encode this CDR3 too. This rearrangement joins TRBV18 to TRBJ2-6; 9 bases align to TRBD1. Looked up from germline, CDR1 is KGHSH and CDR2 is LQKENI. V trimming: 2 bases; J trimming: 0 bases; junction bases outside the gene matches: 2. The CDR3 is 17 amino acids. CDR3 residues: CASSPGTGSSGANVLTF. The CDR3 nucleotides read TGTGCCAGCTCACCAGGGACAGGGAGCTCTGGGGCCAACGTCCTGACTTTC.